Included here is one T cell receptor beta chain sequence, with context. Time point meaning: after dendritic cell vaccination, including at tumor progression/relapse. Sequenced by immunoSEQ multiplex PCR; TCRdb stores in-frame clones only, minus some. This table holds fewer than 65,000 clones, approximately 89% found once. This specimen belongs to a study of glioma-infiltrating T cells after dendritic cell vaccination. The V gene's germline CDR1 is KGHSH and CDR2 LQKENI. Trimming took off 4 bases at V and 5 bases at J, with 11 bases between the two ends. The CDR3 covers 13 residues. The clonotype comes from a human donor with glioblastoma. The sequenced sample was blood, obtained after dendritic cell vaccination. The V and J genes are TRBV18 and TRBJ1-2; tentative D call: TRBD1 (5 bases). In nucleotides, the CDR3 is TGTGCCAGCTCACTCGGCTCAGGGTATGGCTACACCTTC. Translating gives CASSLGSGYGYTF.